The 11 T cell receptor beta chains below were found in one sample sequenced in a study of T cell responses to AZD1222 COVID-19 vaccine. Measured with immunoSEQ multiplex PCR; TCRdb has only the in-frame clones, and not every one. The sample lists roughly 84,000 clones; 70% to 90% were seen once. This specimen was peripheral blood, taken on day 0 of AZD1222 vaccination. The receptors were gathered from an adult in good health.

V is TRBV29-1 and J is TRBJ2-7; D might be TRBD1 (5 bases). V was trimmed by 4 bases and J by 3 bases, leaving 10 bases between them. The germline V gene encodes CDR1 SQVTM and CDR2 ANQGSEA. CDR3 size: 12 residues. CDR3 amino acids: CSVGGSDYEQYF. The CDR3 DNA follows: TGCAGCGTTGGGGGCAGCGACTACGAGCAGTACTTC.

The chain couples TRBV12-5 to TRBJ1-5; 8 nucleotides align to TRBD1. The CDR3 runs 14 residues. V was pared by 5 bases and J by 6 bases, with 6 bases of the junction left unmatched. Germline V CDR1 and CDR2: LGHNT, FRNRAP. CDR3 amino acids: CASGQTGGAQPQHF. CDR3 DNA: TGTGCTAGTGGTCAAACAGGGGGGGCTCAGCCCCAGCATTTT. The whole variable domain, filled in from reference TRBV12-5 and TRBJ1-5, reads DARVTQTPRHKVTEMGQEVTMRCQPILGHNTVFWYRQTMMQGLELLAYFRNRAPLDDSGMPKDRFSAEMPDATLATLKIQPSEPRDSAVYFCASGQTGGAQPQHFGDGTRLSIL.

The gene calls are TRBV18 and TRBJ2-3; D assignment may be TRBD1 or TRBD2 (6 bases each). Looked up from germline, CDR1 is KGHSH and CDR2 is LQKENI. V gave up 2 bases and J gave up 6 bases, with 15 bases separating them. This CDR3 spans 15 amino acids. CDR3 residues: CASSPFGGDQDTQYF. As DNA, the CDR3 is TGTGCCAGCTCACCATTCGGGGGCGATCAGGATACGCAGTATTTT.

In DNA, the CDR3 is TGTGCCAGCAGCTCGACAGGGCTAACTGAAGCTTTCTTT. Its translation is CASSSTGLTEAFF. The chain carries TRBV7-6 and TRBJ1-1; 7 nucleotides match TRBD1. Losses at the gene ends were 4 bases for V and 5 bases for J; bases not matched to a gene: 4. The CDR3 has 13 residues. CDR1 SGHVS and CDR2 FNYEAQ come from the germline V gene.

The V call is TRBV11-3, the J call TRBJ2-3; TRBD2 matches at 7 bases. CDR1 is SGHNT and CDR2 is YENEEA in the germline V gene. V shed 1 base and J 1 base; nucleotides not matched to a gene: 5. The CDR3 covers 16 residues. The CDR3 nucleotides read TGTGCCAGCAGCTTAGGAACGGGAGGAGGCACAGATACGCAGTATTTT. Encoded protein: CASSLGTGGGTDTQYF.

The J gene is TRBJ1-2, the V gene TRBV29-1; TRBD1 is a possible D gene (5 bases). V dropped 2 bases and J dropped 6 bases, with 28 bases sitting between them. This CDR3 comprises 18 residues. CDR1 SQVTM and CDR2 ANQGSEA come from the germline V gene. CDR3 nucleotides: TGCAGCGTTGAACTACTCTACCCGGCCTCAGGGAGCGTAGATGGCTACACCTTC. Translation gives CSVELLYPASGSVDGYTF.

The CDR3 spells CASSASGTSNEQFF. For the CDR3, the DNA is TGTGCCAGCAGCGCCTCCGGGACTAGTAACGAGCAGTTCTTC. The chain has TRBV9 and TRBJ2-1; 8 nucleotides match TRBD2. Germline V CDR1 and CDR2: SGDLS, YYNGEE. The ends lost 3 bases at V and 10 bases at J; junction bases unmatched: 9. The CDR3 sequence is 14 residues long.

The rearrangement joins TRBV6-2 or TRBV6-3 to TRBJ2-2; D unresolved. Germline-derived CDR1 and CDR2 are MNHEY and SVGEGT. This CDR3 contains 14 residues. Trimming pared 6 bases from V and 1 base from J, leaving 9 bases between. The CDR3 DNA follows: TGTGCCAGCAGCCGACTGAGGAACACCGGGGAGCTGTTTTTT. Translated: CASSRLRNTGELFF.

This rearrangement joins TRBV11-2 to TRBJ2-1, with 11 bases fitting TRBD1. CDR3 length equals 16 residues. The J segment lost 4 bases and the V segment lost 3 bases, leaving 5 bases of the junction unmatched. CDR1 and CDR2 (germline): SGHAT, FQNNGV. CDR3 in DNA: TGTGCCAGCAGCTTCGGACAGGGGGCTCGGTACAATGAGCAGTTCTTC. Encoded protein: CASSFGQGARYNEQFF.

The chain links TRBV19 to TRBJ1-5; TRBD1 matches 8 bases. The CDR3 covers 14 residues. Germline CDR1 reads LNHDA; CDR2 reads SQIVND (reference sequence). Trimming cost V 6 bases and J 3 bases; bases outside gene matches: 4. This chain's CDR3 is CASSQGAINQPQHF. The DNA for the CDR3 is TGTGCCAGTAGCCAGGGGGCGATCAATCAGCCCCAGCATTTT.

The V gene is TRBV6-5, the J gene TRBJ1-4; D ambiguous. The CDR3 runs 15 residues. V was pared by 6 bases and J by 8 bases, with 19 bases between. Germline values: CDR1 MNHEY, CDR2 SVGAGI. For the CDR3, the DNA is TGTGCCAGCAGGAAGGGAGACATGGGCAGAGAAAAACTGTTTTTT. It encodes CASRKGDMGREKLFF.